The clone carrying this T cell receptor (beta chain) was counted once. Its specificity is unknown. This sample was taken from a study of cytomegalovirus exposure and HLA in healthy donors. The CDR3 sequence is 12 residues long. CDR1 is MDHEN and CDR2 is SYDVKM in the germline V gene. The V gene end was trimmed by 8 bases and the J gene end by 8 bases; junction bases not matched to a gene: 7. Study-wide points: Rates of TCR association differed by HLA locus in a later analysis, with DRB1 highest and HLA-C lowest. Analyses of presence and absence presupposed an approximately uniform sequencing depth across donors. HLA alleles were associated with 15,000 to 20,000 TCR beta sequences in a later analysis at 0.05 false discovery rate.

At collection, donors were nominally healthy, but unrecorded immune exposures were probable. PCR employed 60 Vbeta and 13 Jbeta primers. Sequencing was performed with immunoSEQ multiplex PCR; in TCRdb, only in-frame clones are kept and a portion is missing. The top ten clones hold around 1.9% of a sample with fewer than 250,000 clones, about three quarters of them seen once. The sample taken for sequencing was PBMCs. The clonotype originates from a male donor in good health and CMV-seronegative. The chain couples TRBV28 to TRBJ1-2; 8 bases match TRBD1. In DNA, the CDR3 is TGTGCCAGCGCCGGGACAGGACAAGGCTACACCTTC. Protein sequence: CASAGTGQGYTF.